Following are 4 T cell receptor beta chains from one sample sequenced in a study of shared clonotypes between healthy human individuals. The assay was immunoSEQ multiplex PCR, and TCRdb's table has in-frame clones only and misses some. This table has 950,000 to 1,100,000 clones, about 74% appearing once. The sequenced sample consisted of memory CD4+ T cells sorted from blood. Subset in this sample: CD45RA-negative fraction. Receptor source: a man younger than 35 in good health.

The rearrangement joins TRBV6-1 to TRBJ2-7, with D possibly being TRBD1 (5 bases). The ends were cut back, 10 bases at V and 2 bases at J, with 15 bases in the middle. Germline lookup yields CDR1 MNHNS and CDR2 SASEGT. This CDR3 spans 13 amino acids. CDR3 protein: CATSTGLAYEQYF. For the CDR3, the DNA is TGTGCCACCAGCACAGGATTAGCCTACGAGCAGTACTTC.

The chain combines TRBV7-8 with TRBJ2-7; 13 bases are a match to TRBD2. V lost 5 bases to trimming and J lost 3 bases; unmatched junction nucleotides: 10. The CDR3 has 17 amino acids. Germline V gene lookup returns CDR1 SGHVS and CDR2 FQNEAQ. The chain's CDR3 is CASSPNAGLAGVYEQYF. CDR3 DNA sequence: TGTGCCAGCAGCCCTAATGCAGGACTAGCGGGGGTCTACGAGCAGTACTTC.

The V call is TRBV29-1, the J call TRBJ2-5; possible D gene TRBD2, 6 bases. Germline V gene data show CDR1 as SQVTM and CDR2 as ANQGSEA. Trimming took off 7 bases at V and 4 bases at J, with 10 bases between the two ends. The CDR3 is made up of 11 amino acids. CDR3 protein: CSGAEGETQYF. The CDR3 coding sequence is TGCAGCGGTGCGGAGGGAGAGACCCAGTACTTC.

This sequence joins TRBV10-3 and TRBJ1-2; D possibly corresponds to TRBD1 (5 bases). V was cut by 3 bases and J by 1 base, with 9 bases left in between. The germline CDR1 and CDR2 sequences are ENHRY and SYGVKD. CDR3 length: 14 residues. CDR3 protein: CAISDSRVNYGYTF. The CDR3 DNA reads as TGTGCCATCAGTGACTCCAGGGTTAACTATGGCTACACCTTC.